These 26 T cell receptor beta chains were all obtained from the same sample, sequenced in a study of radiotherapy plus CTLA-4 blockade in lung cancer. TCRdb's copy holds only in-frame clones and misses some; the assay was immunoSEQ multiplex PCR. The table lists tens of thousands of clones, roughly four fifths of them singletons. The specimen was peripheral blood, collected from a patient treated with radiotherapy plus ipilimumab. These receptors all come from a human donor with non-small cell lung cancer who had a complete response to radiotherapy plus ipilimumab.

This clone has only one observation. The CDR3 DNA sequence: TGTGCAACCAGGGAACCGGGGGACACTGAAGCTTTCTTT. This translates into CATREPGDTEAFF. The genes are TRBV6-1 and TRBJ1-1; D might be TRBD1 (5 bases). In germline, CDR1 is MNHNS, CDR2 SASEGT. This CDR3 is built from 13 residues.

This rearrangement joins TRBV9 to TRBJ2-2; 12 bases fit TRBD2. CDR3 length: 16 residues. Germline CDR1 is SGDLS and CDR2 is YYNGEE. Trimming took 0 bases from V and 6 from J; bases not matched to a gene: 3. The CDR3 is CASSVGLAGAAGELFF. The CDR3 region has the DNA TGTGCCAGCAGCGTAGGACTAGCGGGAGCGGCCGGGGAGCTGTTTTTT.

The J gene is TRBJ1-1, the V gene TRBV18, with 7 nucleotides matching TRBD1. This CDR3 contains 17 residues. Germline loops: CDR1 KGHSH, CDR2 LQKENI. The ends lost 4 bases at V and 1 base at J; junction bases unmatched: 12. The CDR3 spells CASSLQSSGTANTEAFF. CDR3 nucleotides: TGTGCCAGCTCACTGCAGAGTTCCGGGACAGCGAACACTGAAGCTTTCTTT.

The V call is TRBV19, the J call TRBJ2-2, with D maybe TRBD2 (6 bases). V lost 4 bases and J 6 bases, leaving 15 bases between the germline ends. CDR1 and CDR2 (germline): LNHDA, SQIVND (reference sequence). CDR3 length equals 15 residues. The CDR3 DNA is TGTGCCAGTAGTAAGGAGGGCAGGAGGGCCGGGGAGCTGTTTTTT. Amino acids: CASSKEGRRAGELFF.

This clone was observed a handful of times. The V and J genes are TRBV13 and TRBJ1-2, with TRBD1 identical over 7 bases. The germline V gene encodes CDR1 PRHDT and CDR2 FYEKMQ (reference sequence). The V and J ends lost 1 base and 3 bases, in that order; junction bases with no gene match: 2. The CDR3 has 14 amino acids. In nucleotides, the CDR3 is TGTGCCAGCAGCTTAGACAGGGGCGACTATGGCTACACCTTC. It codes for CASSLDRGDYGYTF.

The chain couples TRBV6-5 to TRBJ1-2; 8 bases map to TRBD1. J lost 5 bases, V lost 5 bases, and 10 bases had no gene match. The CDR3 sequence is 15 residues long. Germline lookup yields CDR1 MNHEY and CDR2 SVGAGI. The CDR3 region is CASSPQTGEAYGYTF. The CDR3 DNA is TGTGCCAGCAGTCCCCAGACAGGGGAGGCATATGGCTACACCTTC.

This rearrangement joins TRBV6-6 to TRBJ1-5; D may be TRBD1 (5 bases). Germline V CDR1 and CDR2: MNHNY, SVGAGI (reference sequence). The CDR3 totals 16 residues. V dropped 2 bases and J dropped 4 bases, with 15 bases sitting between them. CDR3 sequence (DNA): TGTGCCAGCAGTTACCCCCAGGGACTGCTTAATCAGCCCCAGCATTTT. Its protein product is CASSYPQGLLNQPQHF.

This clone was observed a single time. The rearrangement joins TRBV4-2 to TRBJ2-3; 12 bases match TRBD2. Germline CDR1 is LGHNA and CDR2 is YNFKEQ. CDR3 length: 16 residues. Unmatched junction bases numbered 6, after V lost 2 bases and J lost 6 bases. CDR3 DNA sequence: TGTGCCAGCAGCCAATTGTCTAGCGGGGGGGCTGATACGCAGTATTTT. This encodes CASSQLSSGGADTQYF.

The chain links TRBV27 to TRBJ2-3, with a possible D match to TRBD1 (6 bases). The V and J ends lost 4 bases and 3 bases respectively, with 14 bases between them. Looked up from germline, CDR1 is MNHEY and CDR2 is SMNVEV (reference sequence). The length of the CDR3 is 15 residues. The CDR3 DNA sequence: TGTGCCAGCAGTTCCTTACAGGGTGTTACAGATACGCAGTATTTT. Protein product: CASSSLQGVTDTQYF.

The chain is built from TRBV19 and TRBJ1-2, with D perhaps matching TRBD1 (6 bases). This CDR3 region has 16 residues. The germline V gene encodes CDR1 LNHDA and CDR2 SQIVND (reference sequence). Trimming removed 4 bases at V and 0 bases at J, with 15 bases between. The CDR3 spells CASSTRTATANYGYTF. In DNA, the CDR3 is TGTGCCAGTAGTACCCGGACAGCTACAGCTAACTATGGCTACACCTTC.

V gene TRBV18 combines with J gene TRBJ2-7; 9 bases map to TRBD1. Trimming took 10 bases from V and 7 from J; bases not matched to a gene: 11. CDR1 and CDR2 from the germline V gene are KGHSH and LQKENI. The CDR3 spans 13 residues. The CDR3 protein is CATADRGLTEQYF. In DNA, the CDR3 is TGTGCCACCGCGGACAGGGGCCTCACAGAGCAGTACTTC.

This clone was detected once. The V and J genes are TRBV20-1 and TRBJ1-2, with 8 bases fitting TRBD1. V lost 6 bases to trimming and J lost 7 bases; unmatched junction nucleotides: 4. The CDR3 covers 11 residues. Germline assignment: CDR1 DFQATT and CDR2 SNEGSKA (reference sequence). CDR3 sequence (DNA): TGCAGTGCCTGGACAGGGAGTGGCTACACCTTC. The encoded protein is CSAWTGSGYTF.

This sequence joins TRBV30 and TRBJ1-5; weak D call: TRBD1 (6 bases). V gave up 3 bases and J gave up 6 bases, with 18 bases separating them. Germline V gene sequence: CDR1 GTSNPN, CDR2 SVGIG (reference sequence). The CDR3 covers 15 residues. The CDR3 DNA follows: TGTGCCTGGAGAACAGGGTCCGGCGCTGGTCAGCCCCAGCATTTT. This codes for CAWRTGSGAGQPQHF.

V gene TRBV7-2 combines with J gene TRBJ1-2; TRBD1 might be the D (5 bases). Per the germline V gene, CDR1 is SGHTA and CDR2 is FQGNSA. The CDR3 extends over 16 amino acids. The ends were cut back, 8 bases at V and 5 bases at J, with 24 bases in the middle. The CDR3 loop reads CASCEDPTGARYGYTF. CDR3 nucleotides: TGTGCCAGCTGTGAAGACCCCACAGGAGCTCGGTATGGCTACACCTTC.

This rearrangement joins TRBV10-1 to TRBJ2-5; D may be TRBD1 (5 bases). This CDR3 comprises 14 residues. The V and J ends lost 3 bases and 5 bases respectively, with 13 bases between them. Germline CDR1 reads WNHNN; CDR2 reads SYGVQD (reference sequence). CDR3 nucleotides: TGCGCCAGCAGTGACAGGGAAACCCGTGAGACCCAGTACTTC. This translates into CASSDRETRETQYF.

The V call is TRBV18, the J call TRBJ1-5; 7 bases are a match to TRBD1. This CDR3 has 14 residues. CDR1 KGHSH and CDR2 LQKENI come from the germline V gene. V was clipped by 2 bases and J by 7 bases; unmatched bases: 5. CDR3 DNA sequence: TGTGCCAGCTCACCATCGACAGGGTTCCAGCCCCAGCATTTT. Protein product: CASSPSTGFQPQHF.

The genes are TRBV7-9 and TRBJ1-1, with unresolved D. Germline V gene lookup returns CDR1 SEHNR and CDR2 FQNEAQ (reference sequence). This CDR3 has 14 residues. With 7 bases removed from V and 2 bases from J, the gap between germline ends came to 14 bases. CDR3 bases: TGTGCCAGCATCCTGAACACAGTAAACACTGAAGCTTTCTTT. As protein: CASILNTVNTEAFF.

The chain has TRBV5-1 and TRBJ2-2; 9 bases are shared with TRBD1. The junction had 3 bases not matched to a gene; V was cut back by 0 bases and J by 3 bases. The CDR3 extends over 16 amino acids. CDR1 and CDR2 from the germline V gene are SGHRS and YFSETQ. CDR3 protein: CASSLGDREDTGELFF. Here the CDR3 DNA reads TGCGCCAGCAGCTTGGGGGACAGGGAGGACACCGGGGAGCTGTTTTTT.

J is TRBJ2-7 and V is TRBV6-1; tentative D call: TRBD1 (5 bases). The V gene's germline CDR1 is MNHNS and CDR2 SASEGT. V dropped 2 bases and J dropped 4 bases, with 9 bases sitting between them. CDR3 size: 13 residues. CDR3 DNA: TGTGCCAGCAGTGAACTGACAGATTACGAGCAGTACTTC. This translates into CASSELTDYEQYF.

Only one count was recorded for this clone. The CDR3 region is CASSSGGQGLRVGGYTF. CDR3 sequence (DNA): TGCGCCAGCAGCTCTGGGGGACAGGGCTTAAGAGTCGGTGGCTACACCTTC. The V call is TRBV5-1, the J call TRBJ1-2, with 9 bases identical to TRBD1. The V gene's germline CDR1 is SGHRS and CDR2 YFSETQ. The V and J ends lost 3 bases and 7 bases, in that order; junction bases with no gene match: 16. The CDR3 is made up of 17 amino acids.

Here the CDR3 DNA reads TGCGCCAGCAGCCAAGATAAGGGGCACAATGAGCAGTTCTTC. This sequence encodes CASSQDKGHNEQFF. The rearrangement links TRBV4-3 to TRBJ2-1; D possibly corresponds to TRBD1 (5 bases). CDR1 is LGHNA, CDR2 YSLEER, per germline. The CDR3 loop spans 14 amino acids. V was shortened by 0 bases and J by 5 bases, with 8 bases between the two germline ends.

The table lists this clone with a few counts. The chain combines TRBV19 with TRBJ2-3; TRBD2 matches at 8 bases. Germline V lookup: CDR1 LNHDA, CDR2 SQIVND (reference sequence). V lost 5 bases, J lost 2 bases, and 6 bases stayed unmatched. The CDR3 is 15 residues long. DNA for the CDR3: TGTGCCAGTAGTCCTGGGACTAGACACACAGATACGCAGTATTTT. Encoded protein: CASSPGTRHTDTQYF.

The CDR3 DNA is TGCGCCAGCAGCTTGCTTGGGCCCGGGAACACCGGGGAGCTGTTTTTT. Translation: CASSLLGPGNTGELFF. The chain joins TRBV5-1 to TRBJ2-2; D is unresolved. Germline CDR1 reads SGHRS; CDR2 reads YFSETQ. CDR3 length: 16 residues. V gave up 1 base and J gave up 1 base, with 11 bases separating them.

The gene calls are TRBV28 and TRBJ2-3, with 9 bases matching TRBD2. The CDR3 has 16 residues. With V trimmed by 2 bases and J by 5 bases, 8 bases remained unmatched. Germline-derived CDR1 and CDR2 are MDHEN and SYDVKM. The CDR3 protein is CASSLNPAGGGDTQYF. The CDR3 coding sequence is TGTGCCAGCAGTTTAAACCCAGCGGGAGGCGGAGATACGCAGTATTTT. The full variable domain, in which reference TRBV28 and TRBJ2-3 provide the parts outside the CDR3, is DVKVTQSSRYLVKRTGEKVFLECVQDMDHENMFWYRQDPGLGLRLIYFSYDVKMKEKGDIPEGYSVSREKKERFSLILESASTNQTSMYLCASSLNPAGGGDTQYFGPGTRLTVL.

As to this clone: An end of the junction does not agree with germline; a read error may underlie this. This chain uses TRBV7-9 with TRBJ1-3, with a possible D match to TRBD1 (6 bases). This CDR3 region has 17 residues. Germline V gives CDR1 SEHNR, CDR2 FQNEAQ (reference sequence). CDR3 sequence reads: CASRPPGTPYPGDTIYF. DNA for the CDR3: TGTGCCAGCAGGCCTCCCGGGACACCCTATCCTGGAGACACCATATATTTT.

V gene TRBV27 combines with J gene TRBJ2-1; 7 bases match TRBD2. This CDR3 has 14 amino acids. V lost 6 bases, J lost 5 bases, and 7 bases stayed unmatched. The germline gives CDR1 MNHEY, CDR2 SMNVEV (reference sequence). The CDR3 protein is CASRGLGQNNEQFF. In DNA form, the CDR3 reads TGTGCCAGCAGAGGACTAGGCCAAAACAATGAGCAGTTCTTC.